This T cell receptor (beta chain) appears in the sequencing data of a study of T cell repertoires in cytomegalovirus infection. Study as a whole: CMV infection and matching HLA type were both indicated by public TCR beta signatures. Findings and caveats of the study: The study found HLA-C-restricted CMV-specific TCR beta clonotypes dominating the ex vivo response. CMV carriers having the relevant HLA were flagged by cumulative public TCR beta family frequency.

This clonotype was counted at least ten times. Its specificity is not known. Each CDR3 protein is one row after TCRdb ran MiXCR on the reads. Here the sample spans about 740,000 distinct CDR3 sequences, 35% being singletons. The CDR3 is 15 residues long. The V gene end was trimmed by 7 bases and the J gene end by 5 bases; junction bases not matched to a gene: 8. CDR1 is SGHTA, CDR2 FQGNSA, per germline. V is TRBV7-2 and J is TRBJ2-1; 10 nucleotides match TRBD1. What was sequenced was PBMCs. The TCR sequence derives from a human donor in good health (CMV status not recorded). Some clones in this sample may be carry-over from other donors' samples. CDR3 amino acids: CASTIDRGRNNEQFF. CDR3 sequence (DNA): TGTGCCAGCACCATCGACAGGGGGCGAAACAATGAGCAGTTCTTC.